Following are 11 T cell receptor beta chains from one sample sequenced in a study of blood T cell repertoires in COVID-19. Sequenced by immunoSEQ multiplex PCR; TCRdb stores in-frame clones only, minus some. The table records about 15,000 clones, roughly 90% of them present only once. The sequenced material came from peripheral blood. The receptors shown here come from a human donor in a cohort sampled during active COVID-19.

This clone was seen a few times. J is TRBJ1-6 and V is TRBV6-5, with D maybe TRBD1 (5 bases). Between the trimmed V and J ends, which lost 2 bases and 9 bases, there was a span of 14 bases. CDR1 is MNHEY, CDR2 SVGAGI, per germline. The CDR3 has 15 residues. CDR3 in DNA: TGTGCCAGCAGTTACGTCCGGCAGGGAAGTTCACCCCTCCACTTT. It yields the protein CASSYVRQGSSPLHF.

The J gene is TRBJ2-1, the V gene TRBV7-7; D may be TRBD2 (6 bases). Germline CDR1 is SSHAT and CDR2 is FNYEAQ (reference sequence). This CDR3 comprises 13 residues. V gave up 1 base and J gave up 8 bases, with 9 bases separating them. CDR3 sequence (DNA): TGTGCCAGCAGCTTAGTACCGGGGGATGAGCAGTTCTTC. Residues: CASSLVPGDEQFF.

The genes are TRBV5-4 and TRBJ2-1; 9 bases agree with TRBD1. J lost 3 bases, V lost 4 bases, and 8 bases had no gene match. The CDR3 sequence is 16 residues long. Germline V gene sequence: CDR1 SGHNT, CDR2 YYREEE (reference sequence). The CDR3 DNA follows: TGTGCCAGCAGCGACCGGGACAGGGCAATCTACAATGAGCAGTTCTTC. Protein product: CASSDRDRAIYNEQFF.

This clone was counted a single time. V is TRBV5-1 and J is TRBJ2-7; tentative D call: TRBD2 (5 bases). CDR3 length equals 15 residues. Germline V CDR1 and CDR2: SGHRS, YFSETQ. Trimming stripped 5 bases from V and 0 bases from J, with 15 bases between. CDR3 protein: CASRTREGISYEQYF. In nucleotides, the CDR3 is TGCGCCAGCAGGACCCGAGAGGGTATCTCCTACGAGCAGTACTTC.

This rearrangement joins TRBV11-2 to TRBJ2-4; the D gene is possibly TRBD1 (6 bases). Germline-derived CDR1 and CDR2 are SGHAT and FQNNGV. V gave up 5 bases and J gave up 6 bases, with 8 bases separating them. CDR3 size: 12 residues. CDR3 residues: CASSPDRNIQYF. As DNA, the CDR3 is TGTGCCAGCAGCCCGGACAGAAACATTCAGTACTTC.

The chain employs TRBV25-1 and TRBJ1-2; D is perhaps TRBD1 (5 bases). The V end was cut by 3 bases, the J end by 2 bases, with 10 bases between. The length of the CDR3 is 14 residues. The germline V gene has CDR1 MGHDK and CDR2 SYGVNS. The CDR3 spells CASSEARANYGYTF. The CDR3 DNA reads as TGTGCCAGCAGTGAGGCCAGGGCAAACTATGGCTACACCTTC.

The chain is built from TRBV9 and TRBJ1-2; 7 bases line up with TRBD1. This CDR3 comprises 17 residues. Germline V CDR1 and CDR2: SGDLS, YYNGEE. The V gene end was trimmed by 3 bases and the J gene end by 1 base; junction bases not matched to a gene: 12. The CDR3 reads CASSATNRGPLNYGYTF. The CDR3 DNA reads TGTGCCAGCAGCGCAACCAACAGGGGTCCTCTTAACTATGGCTACACCTTC.

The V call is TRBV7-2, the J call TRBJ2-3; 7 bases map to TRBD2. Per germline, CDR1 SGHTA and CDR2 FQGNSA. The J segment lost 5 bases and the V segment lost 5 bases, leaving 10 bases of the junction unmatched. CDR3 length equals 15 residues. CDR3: CASSQEAGVLDTQYF. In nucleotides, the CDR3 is TGTGCCAGCAGCCAAGAGGCGGGGGTTTTAGATACGCAGTATTTT.

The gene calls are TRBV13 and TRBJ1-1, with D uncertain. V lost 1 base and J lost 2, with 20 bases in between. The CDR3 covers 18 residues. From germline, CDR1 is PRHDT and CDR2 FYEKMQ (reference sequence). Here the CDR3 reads CASSLDAGRYPLNTEAFF. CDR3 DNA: TGTGCCAGCAGCTTAGATGCAGGCAGGTACCCATTAAACACTGAAGCTTTCTTT.

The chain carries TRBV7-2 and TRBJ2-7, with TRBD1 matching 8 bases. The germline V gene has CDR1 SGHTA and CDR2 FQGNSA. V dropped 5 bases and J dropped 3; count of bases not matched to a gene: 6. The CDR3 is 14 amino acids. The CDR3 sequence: CASSPGTGRYEQYF. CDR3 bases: TGTGCCAGCAGCCCCGGGACAGGTCGCTACGAGCAGTACTTC. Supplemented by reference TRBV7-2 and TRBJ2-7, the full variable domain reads GAGVSQSPSNKVTEKGKDVELRCDPISGHTALYWYRQSLGQGLEFLIYFQGNSAPDKSGLPSDRFSAERTGGSVSTLTIQRTQQEDSAVYLCASSPGTGRYEQYFGPGTRLTVT.

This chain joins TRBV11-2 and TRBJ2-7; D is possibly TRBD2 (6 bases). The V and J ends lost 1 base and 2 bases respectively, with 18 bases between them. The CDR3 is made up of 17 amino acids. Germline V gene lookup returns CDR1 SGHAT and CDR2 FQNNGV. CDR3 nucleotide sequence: TGTGCCAGCAGCTTAGGCAACGTAGGCGGGATAGCCTACGAGCAGTACTTC. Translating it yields CASSLGNVGGIAYEQYF.